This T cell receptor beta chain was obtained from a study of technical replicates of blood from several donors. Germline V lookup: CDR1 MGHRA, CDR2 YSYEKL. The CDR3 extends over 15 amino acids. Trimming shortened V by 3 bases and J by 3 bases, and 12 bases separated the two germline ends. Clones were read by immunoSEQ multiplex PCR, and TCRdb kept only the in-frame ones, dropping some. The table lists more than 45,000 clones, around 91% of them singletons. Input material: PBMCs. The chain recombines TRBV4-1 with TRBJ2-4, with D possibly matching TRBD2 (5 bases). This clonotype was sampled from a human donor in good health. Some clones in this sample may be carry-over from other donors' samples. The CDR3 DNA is TGCGCCAGCAGCCAGGGGTCGGGGAGCAAAAACATTCAGTACTTC. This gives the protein CASSQGSGSKNIQYF.